This T cell receptor beta chain was recorded in a study of PD-L1 blockade in urothelial cancer. General study results and limits: Lower pretreatment blood TCR clonality, under the median, predicted better survival, researchers reported.

Generated by immunoSEQ multiplex PCR, the TCRdb table keeps only in-frame clones and is missing some. This table holds about 87,000 clones, 84% found once. Time point described: pretreatment peripheral blood. Note on this clone: What it recognizes is unknown.

The clonotype originates from a man in his 60s with urothelial cancer. The sequenced sample was PBMCs, obtained around atezolizumab (anti-PD-L1) treatment.

The CDR3 DNA reads TGTGCCAGCAGTTTATTACGCGGGAGTAAGTCAAGCGAGCAGTACTTC. This gives the protein CASSLLRGSKSSEQYF. This chain links TRBV28 with TRBJ2-7; 7 nucleotides align to TRBD2. CDR3 length equals 16 residues. Germline CDR1 reads MDHEN; CDR2 reads SYDVKM. The V segment lost 1 base and the J segment 6 bases; nucleotides outside the gene matches: 12.